Listed below are T cell receptor beta chains from one sample, sequenced in a study of human T cells and chemical hapten exposure. TCRdb itself ran the RACE reads through MiXCR, one entry per CDR3 protein. This sample has about 89,000 distinct CDR3 sequences; roughly 11% occur once, and the top ten carry less than 2.5%. The specimen was whole blood, collected in connection with sensitization to the hapten diphenylcyclopropenone (DPC). All receptors derive from a man aged 40-49 years with alopecia areata. Some clones in this sample may be carry-over from other donors' samples. The CDR3 runs from the conserved cysteine through the conserved F or W. A D gene is named only where the DNA matches it firmly. The size entry is marked missing in some rows and otherwise reads once, few, many or a size class.

>14|NA|TRBJ1-4|NA|TRBV12-3/TRBV12-4
CASSLGTDNEKLFF
TGTGCCAGCAGTTTAGGGACAGATAATGAAAAACTGTTTTTT
>12|NA|TRBJ2-3|NA|TRBV29-1
CRVGPSTDTQYF
TGCAGAGTTGGACCTAGCACAGATACGCAGTATTTT
>15|many|TRBJ2-3|NA|TRBV3-1
CASSQTGIGADTQYF
TGTGCCAGCAGCCAAACCGGGATAGGTGCAGATACGCAGTATTTT
>16|NA|TRBJ1-4|TRBD1|TRBV5-1
CASRKTTGTVNEKLFF
TGCGCCAGCAGAAAGACGACCGGGACAGTTAATGAAAAACTGTTTTTT
>14|NA|TRBJ1-4|NA|TRBV28
CASRWTATNEKLFF
TGTGCCAGCAGGTGGACGGCAACTAATGAAAAACTGTTTTTT
>13|few|TRBJ2-7|TRBD2|TRBV12-3/TRBV12-4
CASTSGSNYEQYF
TGTGCCAGCACCAGCGGGAGTAACTACGAGCAGTACTTC
>15|few|TRBJ2-5|TRBD1|TRBV7-2
CASSPGQGSTETQYF
TGTGCCAGCAGCCCCGGACAGGGGTCGACAGAGACCCAGTACTTC
>13|NA|TRBJ2-5|NA|TRBV6-2/TRBV6-3
CASSPPRPEAQYF
TGTGCCAGCAGCCCCCCCCGACCGGAGGCCCAGTACTTC
>14|NA|TRBJ2-3|NA|TRBV9
CASSPGDRTDTQYF
TGTGCCAGCAGCCCAGGGGACCGCACAGATACGCAGTATTTT
>14|NA|TRBJ1-2|TRBD1|TRBV19
CASSRGQEAIGYTF
TGTGCCAGTAGTAGAGGACAGGAGGCGATCGGCTACACCTTC
>13|many|TRBJ1-2|TRBD1|TRBV20-1
CSASLQGSYGYTF
TGCAGTGCTAGCTTACAGGGGAGCTATGGCTACACCTTC
>15|few|TRBJ2-1|NA|TRBV18
CASSSVGGSYNEQFF
TGTGCCAGCTCATCCGTAGGCGGCTCCTACAATGAGCAGTTCTTC
>19|many|TRBJ2-1|TRBD2|TRBV6-5
CAAAPERLAARIAYNEQFF
TGTGCCGCCGCTCCTGAGCGACTAGCGGCCCGGATTGCCTACAATGAGCAGTTCTTC
>14|NA|TRBJ2-7|TRBD2|TRBV6-5
CASGNGGNMRGQYF
TGTGCCAGCGGCAACGGGGGGAATATGAGGGGGCAGTACTTC
>14|NA|TRBJ1-1|NA|TRBV7-2
CASRPDSANTEAFF
TGTGCCAGCAGACCGGACAGCGCGAACACTGAAGCTTTCTTT
>14|few|TRBJ2-7|NA|TRBV12-3/TRBV12-4
CASSRKDPPYEQYF
TGTGCCAGCAGTCGTAAAGACCCTCCCTACGAGCAGTACTTC
>11|few|TRBJ2-4|NA|TRBV21-1
CAMRSQNIQYF
TGTGCCATGCGGAGTCAAAACATTCAGTACTTC
>14|few|TRBJ2-7|TRBD2|TRBV6-2/TRBV6-3
CASKELADSYEQYF
TGTGCCAGCAAAGAACTAGCGGACTCCTACGAGCAGTACTTC
>14|NA|TRBJ2-1|NA|TRBV5-1
CASSYAGFHNEQFF
TGCGCCAGCAGCTACGCGGGCTTCCACAATGAGCAGTTCTTC
>16|few|TRBJ2-3|TRBD2|TRBV7-2
CASSPQLARSTDTQYF
TGTGCCAGCAGCCCCCAACTAGCGAGGAGCACAGATACGCAGTATTTT
>16|many|TRBJ1-1|NA|TRBV7-2
CASSLVRGVQNTEAFF
TGTGCCAGCAGCTTAGTTAGGGGAGTTCAGAACACTGAAGCTTTCTTT
>14|few|TRBJ2-1|TRBD2|TRBV10-3
CATRGLAGDFEQFF
TGTGCCACCCGAGGACTAGCGGGAGATTTTGAGCAGTTCTTC
>18|NA|TRBJ2-3|TRBD2|TRBV3-1
CASSHLHRLAGGPDTQYF
TGTGCCAGCAGCCATCTACACCGACTAGCGGGAGGTCCAGATACGCAGTATTTT
>14|few|TRBJ1-1|NA|TRBV6-5
CASSYFRVGTEAFF
TGTGCCAGCAGTTATTTCCGAGTAGGCACTGAAGCTTTCTTT
>14|NA|TRBJ1-5|NA|TRBV12-3/TRBV12-4
CASSLGQIHQPQHF
TGTGCCAGCAGTTTAGGACAGATCCATCAGCCCCAGCATTTT
>16|few|TRBJ1-1|NA|TRBV7-2
CASSLQTAPLNTEAFF
TGTGCCAGCAGCTTGCAAACAGCTCCCTTGAACACTGAAGCTTTCTTT
>16|NA|TRBJ1-3|NA|TRBV4-1
CASSQDLTGAGNTIYF
TGCGCCAGCAGCCAAGATCTAACCGGGGCTGGAAACACCATATATTTT
>15|NA|TRBJ1-1|TRBD1|TRBV27
CASSLDRGLVAEAFF
TGTGCCAGCAGTCTAGACAGGGGGCTCGTCGCTGAAGCTTTCTTT
>12|many|TRBJ2-1|NA|TRBV9
CASSTDHNEQFF
TGTGCCAGCAGCACCGATCACAATGAGCAGTTCTTC
>15|NA|TRBJ2-7|NA|TRBV24-1
CATSGLDSSSTVQYF
TGTGCCACCAGTGGGCTGGACAGCAGTAGTACGGTGCAGTACTTC
>16|NA|TRBJ1-2|NA|TRBV7-2
CASSSPAQFGGYGYTF
TGTGCCAGCAGCTCTCCTGCACAATTCGGGGGCTATGGCTACACCTTC
>14|NA|TRBJ1-4|NA|TRBV12-3/TRBV12-4
CASGRDATNEKLFF
TGTGCCAGCGGCCGGGATGCGACTAATGAAAAACTGTTTTTT
>15|NA|TRBJ1-1|NA|TRBV18
CASSPPSATGTEAFF
TGTGCCAGCTCACCACCGTCGGCGACGGGTACTGAAGCTTTCTTT
>15|NA|TRBJ2-7|TRBD2|TRBV20-1
CSARPAGGGGYEQYF
TGCAGTGCTAGACCCGCGGGGGGAGGAGGATACGAGCAGTACTTC
>15|NA|TRBJ2-1|TRBD2|TRBV18
CASSPYSGTYNEQFF
TGTGCCAGCTCACCATACAGCGGGACCTACAATGAGCAGTTCTTC
>15|few|TRBJ2-1|NA|TRBV19
CASSIQVLSYNEQFF
TGTGCCAGTAGTATACAGGTCCTCTCCTACAATGAGCAGTTCTTC
>15|NA|TRBJ2-1|TRBD2|TRBV7-2
CASSLRTSGSDEQFF
TGTGCCAGCAGCTTGAGGACTAGCGGGAGCGATGAGCAGTTCTTC
>16|NA|TRBJ2-5|NA|TRBV6-5
CASSYWSGVTQETQYF
TGTGCCAGCAGTTACTGGTCAGGGGTCACGCAGGAGACCCAGTACTTC
>13|many|TRBJ1-5|NA|TRBV20-1
CSARDGGRQPQHF
TGCAGTGCTAGAGATGGGGGTAGGCAGCCCCAGCATTTT